This TCR beta chain stems from a study of T cell responses to AZD1222 COVID-19 vaccine. Study-wide results and caveats: Two AZD1222 administrations were followed by greater Spike-specific TCR breadth and depth. Vaccine-associated CD4 TCRs spanned spike, dominant at 160-218 and 743-854.

Repertoires were generated with immunoSEQ multiplex PCR, while TCRdb's copy carries only in-frame clones and drops some. The data contain roughly 100,000 clones, roughly 80% of them singletons. This CDR3 is built from 15 residues. The germline V gene has CDR1 SNHLY and CDR2 FYNNEI. V lost 8 bases to trimming and J lost 0 bases, with 14 bases between them. On this clone itself: Its matching antigen is unknown.

The receptor was derived from an adult in good health. The chain has TRBV2 and TRBJ2-1; the D call may be TRBD1 or TRBD2 (5 bases each). The specimen comprised peripheral blood, sampled on day 0 of AZD1222 vaccination. CDR3 residues: CASLEGDSSYNEQFF. CDR3 sequence (DNA): TGTGCCAGCTTAGAGGGAGACAGCTCCTACAATGAGCAGTTCTTC.